The T cell receptor (beta chain) under discussion was sequenced for a study of monozygotic twins with cystic fibrosis (dated by TCRdb to the early 2020s). Looking at the study overall: About 3 micrograms of fragmented DNA went through around 15 PCR cycles to produce barcoded libraries. On the day blood was drawn, the twins' weight-for-height and FEVPerc (FEV1 disease centile) were ranked against those of the approximately 990 cohort participants. TCR beta repertoires were compared within and between 16 monozygotic twin pairs with cystic fibrosis so that genetic influence on V and J gene usage could be assessed. The cohort comprised ten female and six male twin pairs aged roughly 2.0 to 40 years, median roughly 8.8 years, mostly children and adolescents. Data for three of the twin pairs had previously been reported in another context. General study outcomes and caveats: The cohort was small, and the number of shared CDR3s showed no association with age, concordance or disease severity. Simpson clonality tended to be low (median around 0.0088), which suggests a naive-dominated repertoire, although clonality was higher in the most severely affected patients. V gene usage was most similar to the co-twin in 13 of 16 pairs, and J usage was most similar to the co-twin in 8 of 16 pairs, which suggests genetic constraints. Nucleotide-identical clonotype sharing was significantly higher within monozygotic CF twin pairs than between unrelated CF individuals (P = 0.000026, Mann-Whitney).

The germline V gene provides CDR1 SGHVS and CDR2 FQNEAQ. V was cut back by 1 base and J by 9 bases, leaving a gap of 19 bases between them. There are 16 amino acids in the CDR3, from cysteine to phenylalanine inclusive. Of the read, only the CDR3 DNA is kept; its 48 bases are in frame from base 1. On this clone itself: Its specific antigen is unknown. No base quality values were provided; no much bigger clone lies one nucleotide off.

TCR beta CDR3 regions were amplified by multiplex PCR using the immunoSEQ immune profiling system, following the manufacturer's instructions. Sequencing was performed on an Illumina NextSeq system. On the authors' methods: Sequence data were processed on the immunoSEQ Analyzer platform, and clonality was computed as the square root of Simpson's index of productive rearrangements. Similarity in V and J usage was measured by Jensen-Shannon distance, and OLGA was used to compute CDR3 generation probabilities. Shared CDR3 sequences were searched in the immuneACCESS database (August 2020) and in VDJdb (December 2020). Entries here come from immuneACCESS through TCRdb and include only in-frame sequences with V and J called. Some clones fail to appear in such tables; in the studies checked, an unresolved V gene covers under half of the shortfall, and the cause of the remainder is unknown. V and J calls and clone size are copied from that table; D and trimming were computed from the DNA. The sample table holds about 32,000 clones, of which just over 95% were seen once. 0.17% of the sample comes from the top ten.

The twin pairs came from the European Cystic Fibrosis Twin and Sibling Study Cohort, which recruited patients from over 150 CF clinics across 14 European countries. Both zygosity and CFTR genotype were checked in-house, and zygosity was tested with multiplex PCR across nine short tandem repeat loci. Peripheral blood was sampled from each twin, and clinical parameters were recorded on the day of blood sampling. Phenol/chloroform extraction was used to isolate genomic DNA from peripheral blood cells, and the DNA was then kept in TE buffer at 4 degrees C. Sequencing used blood. This sequence uses TRBV7-8 and TRBJ2-1, and TRBD1 may be the D gene, going by 5 matching bases. This TCR came from a girl aged 2 to 10 with cystic fibrosis. The DNA is TGTGCCAGCAGCTTAGTAGCAGGGTGGCCGAAAGGTGAGCAGTTCTTC. This sequence encodes CASSLVAGWPKGEQFF. The full variable domain, completed from the reference TRBV7-8 and TRBJ2-1 proteins outside the CDR3, reads GAGVSQSPRYKVAKRGQDVALRCDPISGHVSLFWYQQALGQGPEFLTYFQNEAQLDKSGLPSDRFFAERPEGSVSTLKIQRTQQEDSAVYLCASSLVAGWPKGEQFFGPGTRLTVL.